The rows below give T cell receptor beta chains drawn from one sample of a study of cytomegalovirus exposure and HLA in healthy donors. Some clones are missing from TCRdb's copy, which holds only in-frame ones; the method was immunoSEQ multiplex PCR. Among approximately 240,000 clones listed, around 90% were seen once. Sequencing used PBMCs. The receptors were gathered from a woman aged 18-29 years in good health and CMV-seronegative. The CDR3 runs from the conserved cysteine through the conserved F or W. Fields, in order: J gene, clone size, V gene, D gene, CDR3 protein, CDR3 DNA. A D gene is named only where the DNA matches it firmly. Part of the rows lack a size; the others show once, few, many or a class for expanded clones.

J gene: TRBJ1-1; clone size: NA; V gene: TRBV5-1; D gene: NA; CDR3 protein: CASSAHVAGGGSEAFF; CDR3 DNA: TGCGCCAGCAGCGCCCACGTGGCGGGAGGCGGTTCTGAAGCTTTCTTT
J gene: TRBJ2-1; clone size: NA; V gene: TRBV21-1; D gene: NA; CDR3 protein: CASNRRGSSRYYNEQFF; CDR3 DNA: TGTGCCAGCAACCGCCGCGGGAGTTCGCGTTACTACAATGAGCAGTTCTTC
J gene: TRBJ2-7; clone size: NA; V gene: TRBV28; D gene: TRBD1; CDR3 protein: CASSLGRQGFGEQYF; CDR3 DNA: TGTGCCAGCAGTTTGGGGCGACAGGGTTTTGGCGAGCAGTACTTC
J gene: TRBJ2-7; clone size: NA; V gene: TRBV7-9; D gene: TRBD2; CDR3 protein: CASSLVAGGLIEQYF; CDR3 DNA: TGTGCCAGCAGCCTGGTAGCGGGAGGCCTAATCGAGCAGTACTTC
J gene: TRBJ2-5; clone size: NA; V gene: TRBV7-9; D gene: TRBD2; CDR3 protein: CASSPPGLALETQYF; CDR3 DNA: TGTGCCAGCAGCCCCCCGGGACTAGCGTTGGAGACCCAGTACTTC
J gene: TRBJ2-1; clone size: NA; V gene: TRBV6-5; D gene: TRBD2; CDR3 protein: CATHYGTSGYNEQFF; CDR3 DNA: TGTGCCACCCATTATGGGACTAGCGGCTACAATGAGCAGTTCTTC
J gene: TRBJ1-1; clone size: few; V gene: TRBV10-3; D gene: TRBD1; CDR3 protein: CAVGTGGENTEAFF; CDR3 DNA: TGTGCCGTAGGGACAGGGGGCGAGAACACTGAAGCTTTCTTT
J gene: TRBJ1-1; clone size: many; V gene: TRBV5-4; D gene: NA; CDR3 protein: CASSLPGHKGEAFF; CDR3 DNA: TGTGCCAGCAGTTTACCTGGACATAAGGGTGAAGCTTTCTTT
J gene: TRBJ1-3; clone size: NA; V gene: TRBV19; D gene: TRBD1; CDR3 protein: CASSHTGTGRSGNTIYF; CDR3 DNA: TGTGCCAGTAGTCACACCGGGACAGGGCGCTCTGGAAACACCATATATTTT
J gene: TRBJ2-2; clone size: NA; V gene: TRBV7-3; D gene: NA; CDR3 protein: CASSPHPGELFF; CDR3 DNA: TGTGCCAGCAGCCCACACCCCGGGGAGCTGTTTTTT
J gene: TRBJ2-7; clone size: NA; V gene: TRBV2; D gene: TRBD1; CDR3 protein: CASRGQMSSYEQYF; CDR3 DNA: TGTGCCAGCAGGGGACAGATGAGCTCCTACGAGCAGTACTTC
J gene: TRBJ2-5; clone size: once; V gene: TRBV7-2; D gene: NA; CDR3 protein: CASSHLGGTVLEETQYF; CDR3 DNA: TGTGCCAGCAGCCACTTAGGAGGGACAGTTCTGGAAGAGACCCAGTACTTC
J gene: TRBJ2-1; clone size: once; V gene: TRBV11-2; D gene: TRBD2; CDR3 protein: CASSEGRLAGGPRYNEQFF; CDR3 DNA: TGTGCCAGCAGCGAGGGCCGACTAGCGGGAGGCCCGCGCTACAATGAGCAGTTCTTC
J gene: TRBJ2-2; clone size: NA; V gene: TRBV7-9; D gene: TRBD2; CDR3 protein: CASSPTAGAKTGELFF; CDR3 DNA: TGTGCCAGCAGCCCGACGGCGGGAGCGAAGACCGGGGAGCTGTTTTTT
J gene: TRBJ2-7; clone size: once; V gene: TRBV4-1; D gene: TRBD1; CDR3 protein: CASSQLIQGATEQYF; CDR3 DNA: TGCGCCAGCAGCCAGCTCATACAGGGGGCGACCGAGCAGTACTTC
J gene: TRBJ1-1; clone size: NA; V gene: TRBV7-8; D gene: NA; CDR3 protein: CASSLAVAGGEAFF; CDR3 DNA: TGTGCCAGCAGCTTAGCGGTGGCCGGGGGTGAAGCTTTCTTT
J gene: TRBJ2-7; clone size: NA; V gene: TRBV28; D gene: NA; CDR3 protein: CASSLPHTSLLREQYF; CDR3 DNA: TGTGCCAGCAGTTTACCCCACACTAGTCTGCTGAGGGAGCAGTACTTC
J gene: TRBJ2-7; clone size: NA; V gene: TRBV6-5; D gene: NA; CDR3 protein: CASSSEGVVVQYF; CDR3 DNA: TGTGCCAGCAGTTCCGAGGGTGTGGTAGTCCAGTACTTC
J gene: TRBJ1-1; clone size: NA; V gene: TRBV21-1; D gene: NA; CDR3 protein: CASSMEGGPNTEAFF; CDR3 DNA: TGTGCCAGCAGCATGGAAGGGGGCCCGAACACTGAAGCTTTCTTT
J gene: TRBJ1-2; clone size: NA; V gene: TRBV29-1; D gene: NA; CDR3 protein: CSVRGGYSNGYTF; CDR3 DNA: TGCAGCGTCCGAGGGGGTTATTCCAATGGCTACACCTTC
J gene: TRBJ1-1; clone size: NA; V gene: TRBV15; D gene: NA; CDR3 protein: CATSRDHNTEAFF; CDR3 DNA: TGTGCCACCAGCAGAGATCATAACACTGAAGCTTTCTTT
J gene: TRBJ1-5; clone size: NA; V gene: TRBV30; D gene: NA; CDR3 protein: CAWSGVYDRMNQPQHF; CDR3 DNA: TGTGCCTGGAGTGGGGTTTATGACAGAATGAATCAGCCCCAGCATTTT
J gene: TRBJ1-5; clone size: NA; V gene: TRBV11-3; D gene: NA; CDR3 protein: CASSSNDGNQPQHF; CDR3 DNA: TGTGCCAGCAGCTCAAATGACGGGAATCAGCCCCAGCATTTT
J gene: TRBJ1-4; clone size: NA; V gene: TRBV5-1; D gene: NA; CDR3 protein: CASSPGQPLFNEKLFF; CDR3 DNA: TGCGCCAGCAGCCCTGGACAGCCGCTATTCAATGAAAAACTGTTTTTT
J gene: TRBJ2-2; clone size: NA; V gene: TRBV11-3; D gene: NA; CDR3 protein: CASSFPSGELFF; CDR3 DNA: TGTGCCAGCAGCTTTCCCTCCGGGGAGCTGTTTTTT
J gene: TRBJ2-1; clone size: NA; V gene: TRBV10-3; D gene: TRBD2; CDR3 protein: CAIRPGLAGDEQFF; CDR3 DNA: TGTGCCATCAGGCCGGGACTAGCGGGAGATGAGCAGTTCTTC
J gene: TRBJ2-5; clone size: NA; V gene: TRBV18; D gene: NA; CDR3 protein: CASSPRTGGGETQYF; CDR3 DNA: TGTGCCAGCTCACCACGGACTGGCGGAGGGGAGACCCAGTACTTC
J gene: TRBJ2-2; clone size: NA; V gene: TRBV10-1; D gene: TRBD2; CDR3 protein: CASTSSGSTGELFF; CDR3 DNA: TGCGCCAGCACTTCTAGCGGGAGTACCGGGGAGCTGTTTTTT